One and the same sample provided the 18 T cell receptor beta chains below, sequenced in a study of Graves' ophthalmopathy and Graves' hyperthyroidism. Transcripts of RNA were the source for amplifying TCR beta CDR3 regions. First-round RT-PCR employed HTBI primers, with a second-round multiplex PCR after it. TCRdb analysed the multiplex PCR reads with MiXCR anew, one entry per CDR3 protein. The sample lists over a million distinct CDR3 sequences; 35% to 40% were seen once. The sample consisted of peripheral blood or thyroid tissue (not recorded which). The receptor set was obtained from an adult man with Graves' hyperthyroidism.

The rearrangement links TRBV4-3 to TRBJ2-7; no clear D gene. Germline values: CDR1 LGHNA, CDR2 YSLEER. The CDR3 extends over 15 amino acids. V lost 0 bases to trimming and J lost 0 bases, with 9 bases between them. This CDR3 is CASSQDPDTSYEQYF. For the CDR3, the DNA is TGCGCCAGCAGCCAAGACCCCGACACCTCCTACGAGCAGTACTTC.

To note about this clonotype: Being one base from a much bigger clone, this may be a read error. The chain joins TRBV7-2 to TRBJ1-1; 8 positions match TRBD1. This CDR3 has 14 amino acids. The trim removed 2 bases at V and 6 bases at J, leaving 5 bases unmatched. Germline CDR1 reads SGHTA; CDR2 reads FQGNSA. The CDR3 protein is CASSLNRGCPEAFF. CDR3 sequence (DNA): TGTGCCAGCAGCTTAAACAGGGGGTGCCCTGAAGCTTTCTTT.

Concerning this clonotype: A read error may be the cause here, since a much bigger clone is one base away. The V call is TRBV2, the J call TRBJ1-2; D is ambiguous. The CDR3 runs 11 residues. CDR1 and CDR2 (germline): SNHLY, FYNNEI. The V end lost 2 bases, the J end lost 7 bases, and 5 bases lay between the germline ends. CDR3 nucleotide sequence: TGTGCCAGCAGTGAATTCGTTGGCTACACCTTC. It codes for CASSEFVGYTF.

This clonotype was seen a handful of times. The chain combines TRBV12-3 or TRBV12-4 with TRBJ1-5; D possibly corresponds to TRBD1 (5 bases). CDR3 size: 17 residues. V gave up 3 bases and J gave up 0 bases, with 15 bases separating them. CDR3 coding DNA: TGTGCCAGCAGTTTTGAGTTGGGGGGATATAGCAATCAGCCCCAGCATTTT. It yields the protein CASSFELGGYSNQPQHF.

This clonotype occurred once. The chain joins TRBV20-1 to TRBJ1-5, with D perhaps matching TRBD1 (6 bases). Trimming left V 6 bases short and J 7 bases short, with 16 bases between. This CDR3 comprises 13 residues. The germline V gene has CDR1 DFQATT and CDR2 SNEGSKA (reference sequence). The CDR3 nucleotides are TGCAGTGCGAGCCCGGGGGGGGCACAGCCCCAGCATTTT. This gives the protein CSASPGGAQPQHF.

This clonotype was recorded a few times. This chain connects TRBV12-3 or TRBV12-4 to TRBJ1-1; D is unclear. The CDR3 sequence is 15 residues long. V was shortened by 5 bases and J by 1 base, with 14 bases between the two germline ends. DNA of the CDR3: TGTGCCAGCAGTCCTGACAACATAAAGAACACTGAAGCTTTCTTT. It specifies CASSPDNIKNTEAFF.

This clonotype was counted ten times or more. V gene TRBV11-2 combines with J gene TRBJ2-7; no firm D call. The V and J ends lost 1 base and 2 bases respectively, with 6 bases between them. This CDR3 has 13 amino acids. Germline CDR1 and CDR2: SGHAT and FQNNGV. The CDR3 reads CASSLGFTYEQYF. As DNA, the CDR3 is TGTGCCAGCAGCTTAGGCTTTACCTACGAGCAGTACTTC.

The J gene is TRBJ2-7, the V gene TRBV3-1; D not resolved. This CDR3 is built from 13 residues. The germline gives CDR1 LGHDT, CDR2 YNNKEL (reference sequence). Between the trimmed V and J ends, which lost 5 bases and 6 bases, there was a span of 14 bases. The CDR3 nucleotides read TGTGCCAGCAGCTACCAACCTGTCTCCGAGCAGTACTTC. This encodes CASSYQPVSEQYF.

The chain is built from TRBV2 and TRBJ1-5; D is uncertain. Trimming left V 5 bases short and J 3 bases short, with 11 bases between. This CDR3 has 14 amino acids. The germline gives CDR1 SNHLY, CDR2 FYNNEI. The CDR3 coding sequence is TGTGCCAGCAGTTTATCAGCGAACAATCAGCCCCAGCATTTT. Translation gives CASSLSANNQPQHF.

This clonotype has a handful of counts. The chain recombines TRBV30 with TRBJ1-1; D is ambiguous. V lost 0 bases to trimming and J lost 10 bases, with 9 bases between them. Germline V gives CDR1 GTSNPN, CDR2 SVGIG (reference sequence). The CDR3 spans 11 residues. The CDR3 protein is CAWSVDGGAFF. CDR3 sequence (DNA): TGTGCCTGGAGTGTTGATGGAGGAGCTTTCTTT.

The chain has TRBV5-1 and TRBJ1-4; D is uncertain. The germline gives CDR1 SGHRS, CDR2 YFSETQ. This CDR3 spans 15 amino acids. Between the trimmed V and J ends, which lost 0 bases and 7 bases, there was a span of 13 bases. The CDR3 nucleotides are TGCGCCAGCAGCTTGGCCCGGACCCGGGGTGAAAAACTGTTTTTT. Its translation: CASSLARTRGEKLFF.

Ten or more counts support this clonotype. CDR3 sequence: CASRVLGGQGEKLFF. CDR3 nucleotide sequence: TGTGCCAGCAGGGTGCTCGGGGGGCAAGGCGAAAAACTGTTTTTT. The chain employs TRBV11-2 and TRBJ1-4, with D possibly TRBD1 on 6 matching bases. Trimming took off 6 bases at V and 8 bases at J, with 19 bases between the two ends. The CDR3 contains 15 residues. CDR1 and CDR2 (germline): SGHAT, FQNNGV.

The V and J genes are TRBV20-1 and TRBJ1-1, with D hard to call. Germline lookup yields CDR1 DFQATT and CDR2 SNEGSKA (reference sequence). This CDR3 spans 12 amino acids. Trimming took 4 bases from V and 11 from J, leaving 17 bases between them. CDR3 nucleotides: TGCAGTGCTATCCGAGGGCGGGCCGACGCTTTCTTT. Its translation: CSAIRGRADAFF.

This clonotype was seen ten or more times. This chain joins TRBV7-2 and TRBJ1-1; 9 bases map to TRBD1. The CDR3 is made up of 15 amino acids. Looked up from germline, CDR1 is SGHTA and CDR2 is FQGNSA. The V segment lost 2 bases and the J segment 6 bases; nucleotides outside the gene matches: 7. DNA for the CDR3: TGTGCCAGCAGCTTAAGGGGAGACAGGGGGGCTGAAGCTTTCTTT. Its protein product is CASSLRGDRGAEAFF.

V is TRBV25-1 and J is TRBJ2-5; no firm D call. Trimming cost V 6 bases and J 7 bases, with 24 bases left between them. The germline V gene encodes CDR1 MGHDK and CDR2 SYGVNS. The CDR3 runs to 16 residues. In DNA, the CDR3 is TGTGCCAGCAGAGATTTTGAGCGCCCAGAGAAGGGGACCCAGTACTTC. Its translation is CASRDFERPEKGTQYF.

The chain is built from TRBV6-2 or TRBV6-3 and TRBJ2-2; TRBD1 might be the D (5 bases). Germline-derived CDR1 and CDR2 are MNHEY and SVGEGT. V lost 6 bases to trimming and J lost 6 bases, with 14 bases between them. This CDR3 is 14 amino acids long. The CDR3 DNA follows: TGTGCCAGCAGCCCCGGACACCCCCCCGGGGAGCTGTTTTTT. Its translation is CASSPGHPPGELFF.

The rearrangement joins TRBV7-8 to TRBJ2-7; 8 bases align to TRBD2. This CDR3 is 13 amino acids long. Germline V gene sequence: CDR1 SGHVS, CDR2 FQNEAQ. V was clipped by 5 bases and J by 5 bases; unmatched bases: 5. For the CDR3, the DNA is TGTGCCAGCAGCCTTAGCGGGACGAACGAGCAGTACTTC. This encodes CASSLSGTNEQYF.

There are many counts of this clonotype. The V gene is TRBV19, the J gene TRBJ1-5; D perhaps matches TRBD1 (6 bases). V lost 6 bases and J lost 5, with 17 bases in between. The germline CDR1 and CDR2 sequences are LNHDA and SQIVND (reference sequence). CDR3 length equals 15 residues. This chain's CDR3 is CASSLGSSGDQPQHF. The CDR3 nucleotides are TGTGCCAGTAGCCTGGGATCCTCAGGGGATCAGCCCCAGCATTTT.